These 15 T cell receptor beta chains came from one sample sequenced in a study of PD-L1 blockade in urothelial cancer. Sequenced by immunoSEQ multiplex PCR; TCRdb stores in-frame clones only, minus some. The sample comprises 50,000 or so clones, about 90% of which are singletons, and roughly 17% rests with the top ten. The sample was PBMCs, taken around atezolizumab (anti-PD-L1) treatment. Every receptor here comes from a man aged 55 to 70 with urothelial cancer.

This chain joins TRBV7-2 and TRBJ2-7, with 8 bases that match TRBD2. Germline V gene data show CDR1 as SGHTA and CDR2 as FQGNSA. Trimming removed 0 bases from V and 3 bases from J; junction bases left unmatched: 1. CDR3 length: 14 amino acids. CDR3 nucleotide sequence: TGTGCCAGCAGCTTAGCACTAGCGGACTACGAGCAGTACTTC. Translating it yields CASSLALADYEQYF.

This chain connects TRBV30 to TRBJ1-2; D uncertain. The CDR3 length is 11 residues. V was pared by 3 bases and J by 0 bases, with 2 bases between. In germline, CDR1 is GTSNPN, CDR2 SVGIG (reference sequence). CDR3 nucleotides: TGTGCCTGGAGCACTAACTATGGCTACACCTTC. It codes for CAWSTNYGYTF.

The sample holds one count of this clone. This rearrangement joins TRBV7-6 to TRBJ2-1, with D maybe TRBD2 (5 bases). With 7 bases removed from V and 1 base from J, the gap between germline ends came to 17 bases. Germline V lookup: CDR1 SGHVS, CDR2 FNYEAQ. This CDR3 spans 16 amino acids. The DNA for the CDR3 is TGTGCCAGCACCCCATCGTACAGCGGTTCCTACAATGAGCAGTTCTTC. Its protein product is CASTPSYSGSYNEQFF.

This CDR3 reads CASSHRPFSRDNYGYTF. The CDR3 DNA sequence: TGCGCCAGCAGCCATAGGCCATTCTCCAGGGATAACTATGGCTACACCTTC. V usage is TRBV4-1 and J usage is TRBJ1-2, with a weak D call TRBD1 (5 bases). CDR1 MGHRA and CDR2 YSYEKL come from the germline V gene. The V end lost 3 bases, the J end lost 1 base, and 18 bases lay between the germline ends. This CDR3 has 17 residues.

The chain employs TRBV15 and TRBJ1-1; D unresolved. The CDR3 contains 15 residues. Trimming left V 5 bases short and J 4 bases short, with 17 bases between. Germline V gene data show CDR1 as LNHNV and CDR2 as YYDKDF (reference sequence). The CDR3 protein is CATSLLRAVGTEAFF. The CDR3 DNA follows: TGTGCCACCAGCCTGTTGAGGGCAGTGGGCACTGAAGCTTTCTTT.

This chain links TRBV18 with TRBJ2-7; no firm D call. The CDR3 has 14 residues. V was pared by 2 bases and J by 4 bases, with 12 bases between. The germline gives CDR1 KGHSH, CDR2 LQKENI. In DNA form, the CDR3 reads TGTGCCAGCTCACCATCCCGCTGGGCTTACGAGCAGTACTTC. Its translation is CASSPSRWAYEQYF.

The chain carries TRBV7-3 and TRBJ2-1; D is possibly TRBD1 (6 bases). V was pared by 6 bases and J by 8 bases, with 11 bases between. Germline CDR1 reads SGHTA; CDR2 reads FQGTGA. This CDR3 is built from 12 residues. The CDR3 DNA sequence: TGTGCCAGCAGTCAACAGGGTGATGAGCAGTTCTTC. Translation: CASSQQGDEQFF.

This clone was recorded only once. The genes are TRBV9 and TRBJ2-1, with 9 nucleotides matching TRBD2. V was pared by 4 bases and J by 1 base, with 6 bases of the junction left unmatched. The CDR3 spans 16 residues. Germline CDR1 SGDLS, CDR2 YYNGEE. CDR3 sequence (DNA): TGTGCCAGCAGCAGTGGCGGGGGGGTATCCTACAATGAGCAGTTCTTC. Translating it yields CASSSGGGVSYNEQFF.

CDR3 protein: CASSLSSNTEAFF. The DNA of the CDR3 is TGTGCCAGCAGCTTATCGTCGAACACTGAAGCTTTCTTT. The chain carries TRBV7-6 and TRBJ1-1; D is unclear. This CDR3 spans 13 amino acids. Germline V gives CDR1 SGHVS, CDR2 FNYEAQ. V lost 2 bases to trimming and J lost 1 base, with 5 bases between them.

The chain recombines TRBV15 with TRBJ1-1; D remains ambiguous. Germline CDR1 reads LNHNV; CDR2 reads YYDKDF (reference sequence). The CDR3 runs to 13 residues. Trimming cost V 4 bases and J 1 base, with 7 bases left between them. The CDR3 spells CATSITGNTEAFF. The CDR3 nucleotides read TGTGCCACCAGCATTACTGGGAACACTGAAGCTTTCTTT.

V gene TRBV7-3 combines with J gene TRBJ2-4; tentative D call: TRBD2 (6 bases). V was cut by 2 bases and J by 10 bases, with 12 bases left in between. The CDR3 sequence is 13 residues long. Germline CDR1 reads SGHTA; CDR2 reads FQGTGA. The CDR3 spells CASSLGGGSIQYF. In nucleotides, the CDR3 is TGTGCCAGCAGCTTAGGGGGAGGATCGATTCAGTACTTC. Together with reference TRBV7-3 and TRBJ2-4, the CDR3 gives the full variable domain: GAGVSQTPSNKVTEKGKYVELRCDPISGHTALYWYRQSLGQGPEFLIYFQGTGAADDSGLPNDRFFAVRPEGSVSTLKIQRTERGDSAVYLCASSLGGGSIQYFGAGTRLSVL.

This chain joins TRBV6-1 and TRBJ1-1, with D unclear. From germline, CDR1 is MNHNS and CDR2 SASEGT. V gave up 2 bases and J gave up 11 bases, with 9 bases separating them. There are 11 residues in the CDR3. The CDR3 DNA reads as TGTGCCAGCAGTGAAAACGAACGGGCTTTCTTT. Its protein product is CASSENERAFF.

V usage is TRBV4-3 and J usage is TRBJ2-7, with a possible D match to TRBD1 (6 bases). The CDR3 extends over 15 amino acids. The germline V and J ends were trimmed by 4 bases and 3 bases, with 16 bases remaining between them. The germline V gene encodes CDR1 LGHNA and CDR2 YSLEER. CDR3 loop: CASSRYRATYYEQYF. DNA of the CDR3: TGCGCCAGCAGCCGGTACAGGGCCACTTACTACGAGCAGTACTTC.

The chain recombines TRBV11-2 with TRBJ2-2; 8 bases match TRBD1. Germline lookup yields CDR1 SGHAT and CDR2 FQNNGV. The CDR3 has 15 residues. V lost 7 bases to trimming and J lost 7 bases; unmatched junction nucleotides: 11. The CDR3 is CASTFSAGGIGELFF. The CDR3, as DNA: TGTGCCAGCACCTTCTCTGCAGGGGGCATCGGGGAGCTGTTTTTT.

Details on this clone: The identical CDR3 is also encoded by other nucleotide sequences in the sample. This chain uses TRBV29-1 with TRBJ2-5; a possible D gene is TRBD1 (6 bases). The V gene's germline CDR1 is SQVTM and CDR2 ANQGSEA. Trimming pared 6 bases from V and 2 bases from J, leaving 10 bases between. The CDR3 totals 12 residues. The CDR3 region has the DNA TGCAGCGTCGGACAGAATCAAGAGACCCAGTACTTC. Amino acid sequence: CSVGQNQETQYF.